The TCR beta chain under discussion was sequenced for a study of cytomegalovirus exposure and HLA in healthy donors. This CDR3 has 15 residues. After removal of 7 bases from V and 7 bases from J, the junction contained 11 bases not matched to a gene. In germline, CDR1 is LNHDA, CDR2 SQIVND (reference sequence). The PCR ran on 60 Vbeta and 13 Jbeta primers. Per the original data handling: The authors later counted about 80 million unique TCR beta chains, roughly 11 million of them shared. The method was immunoSEQ multiplex PCR; TCRdb's version includes in-frame clones alone and lacks a portion of them. The V and J calls and clone size are taken from that table; D and trimming were inferred from the DNA. The sample records under 300,000 clones, about nine tenths being singletons.

This clonotype originated in a girl between 2 and 10 years old in good health and CMV-seronegative. This chain connects TRBV19 to TRBJ1-5, with 9 nucleotides matching TRBD1. Sequenced material: PBMCs. In nucleotides, the CDR3 is TGTGCCAGTACCCGGGACAGGGAATGGTTGCAGCCCCAGCATTTT. Translating gives CASTRDREWLQPQHF.